This section outlines one T cell receptor beta chain sequence together with its context. The sample originates from a study of blood T cell repertoires in COVID-19. Study overall: Sites in the United States, Italy and Spain provided acute and convalescent COVID-19 samples. The analysed material was cDNA or gDNA that came from T cells, B-cell-depleted T cells, or PBMCs.

As handled by the study authors: By means of reference gene primer amplification, nucleated cell counts were estimated. Only in-frame clones appear in the TCRdb table, and some are missing; sequencing was by immunoSEQ multiplex PCR. D and trimming come from the DNA, and the V and J calls and clone size come from that table. The sample holds roughly 120,000 clones, 82% seen once. The CDR3 has 17 residues. V lost 4 bases to trimming and J lost 0 bases, with 15 bases between them. Germline values: CDR1 KGHDR, CDR2 SFDVKD. The sequence was obtained from a woman aged 55-70 years with acute or convalescent COVID-19. The V and J genes are TRBV24-1 and TRBJ2-1, with D perhaps matching TRBD1 (6 bases). The specimen sequenced was peripheral blood. Here the CDR3 DNA reads TGTGCCACCAGTGACCCGACAGGTAAAGCCTCCTACAATGAGCAGTTCTTC. This gives the protein CATSDPTGKASYNEQFF.